These T cell receptor beta chains were read from a single sample in a study of vaccination and CD4 T cells after COVID-19. No cognate antigen is known for these TCRs. Via MiXCR, TCRdb re-called the PCR reads, giving one row per CDR3 protein. The sample has approximately 7,000 distinct CDR3 sequences, 40% to 55% seen once. Sequencing used CD4+ T cells from blood, cultured in vitro. Receptors originate from a human donor in good health. Both conserved end residues are part of each CDR3. The order of the fields is CDR3 DNA, CDR3 protein, CDR3 length, J gene, D gene, V gene, clone size. A D gene is named only where the DNA matches it firmly. Clone size, where shown, is once, few, many, or a class for clones that have expanded.

cdr3_nt: TGCGCCAGCAGTGACGGGACAGGGAGGTACGAGCAGTACTTC
cdr3_aa: CASSDGTGRYEQYF
cdr3_length: 14
j_call: TRBJ2-7
d_call: TRBD1
v_call: TRBV10-1
clone_size: .

cdr3_nt: TGTGCCAGCAGCTTAGCGGTAGGGACGGACTATGGCTACACCTTC
cdr3_aa: CASSLAVGTDYGYTF
cdr3_length: 15
j_call: TRBJ1-2
d_call: .
v_call: TRBV7-2
clone_size: few

cdr3_nt: TGTGCCACCAGTGAAACTCTCGGGAATCAGCCCCAGCATTTT
cdr3_aa: CATSETLGNQPQHF
cdr3_length: 14
j_call: TRBJ1-5
d_call: .
v_call: TRBV24-1
clone_size: .

cdr3_nt: TGTGCCAGCAGTGAATTCGGGGGGGGGCCCTACAATGAGCAGTTCTTC
cdr3_aa: CASSEFGGGPYNEQFF
cdr3_length: 16
j_call: TRBJ2-1
d_call: TRBD2
v_call: TRBV6-1
clone_size: .

cdr3_nt: TGTGCCAGCAGTGAGAGGGACAGGGAAGGCTACACCTTC
cdr3_aa: CASSERDREGYTF
cdr3_length: 13
j_call: TRBJ1-2
d_call: TRBD1
v_call: TRBV6-1
clone_size: .

cdr3_nt: TGTGCCAGCAGCTTATCTCAAAGGGCCACTGAAGCTTTCTTT
cdr3_aa: CASSLSQRATEAFF
cdr3_length: 14
j_call: TRBJ1-1
d_call: .
v_call: TRBV7-3
clone_size: .

cdr3_nt: TGCAGCGTTGAACAGGGAACGGGTGAAGCTTTCTTT
cdr3_aa: CSVEQGTGEAFF
cdr3_length: 12
j_call: TRBJ1-1
d_call: .
v_call: TRBV29-1
clone_size: few

cdr3_nt: TGTGCCAGTACCCCGCGGACGGTGGTCGGGTATGGCTACACCTTC
cdr3_aa: CASTPRTVVGYGYTF
cdr3_length: 15
j_call: TRBJ1-2
d_call: .
v_call: TRBV19
clone_size: few

cdr3_nt: TGTGCCAGCAGCTTCACAGGGGGCGCGGGTGGCTACACCTTC
cdr3_aa: CASSFTGGAGGYTF
cdr3_length: 14
j_call: TRBJ1-2
d_call: TRBD1
v_call: TRBV7-2
clone_size: .

cdr3_nt: TGTGCCAGCAGACCTCCACAAACTACCGGACGGAGGGAATTCTTC
cdr3_aa: CASRPPQTTGRREFF
cdr3_length: 15
j_call: TRBJ2-1
d_call: .
v_call: TRBV7-9
clone_size: .

cdr3_nt: TGTGCCAGCAGTTTATGGACAGGCTCTGGGGCCAACGTCCTGACTTTC
cdr3_aa: CASSLWTGSGANVLTF
cdr3_length: 16
j_call: TRBJ2-6
d_call: TRBD1
v_call: TRBV12-3/TRBV12-4
clone_size: .

cdr3_nt: TGTGCCGCCACAACAGGGGATGATGGCTACACCTTC
cdr3_aa: CAATTGDDGYTF
cdr3_length: 12
j_call: TRBJ1-2
d_call: TRBD1
v_call: TRBV6-1
clone_size: .

cdr3_nt: TGCAGTGCTCACAGGGGCGAGGGCAATCAGCCCCAGCATTTT
cdr3_aa: CSAHRGEGNQPQHF
cdr3_length: 14
j_call: TRBJ1-5
d_call: TRBD1
v_call: TRBV20-1
clone_size: .

cdr3_nt: TGTGCCAGCAGAACAGGGGCAAGCGGCTACACCTTC
cdr3_aa: CASRTGASGYTF
cdr3_length: 12
j_call: TRBJ1-2
d_call: TRBD1
v_call: TRBV2
clone_size: .

cdr3_nt: TGTGCCAGCTCACCTAGCCAAGAGACCCAGTACTTC
cdr3_aa: CASSPSQETQYF
cdr3_length: 12
j_call: TRBJ2-5
d_call: .
v_call: TRBV18
clone_size: .

cdr3_nt: TGTGCCACCAGGCCCCGGCAGGGCGGTGAGCAGTTCTTC
cdr3_aa: CATRPRQGGEQFF
cdr3_length: 13
j_call: TRBJ2-1
d_call: .
v_call: TRBV15
clone_size: .

cdr3_nt: TGTGCCAGCAGTGAAAACCGGGTGGGACTCGGCTACACCTTC
cdr3_aa: CASSENRVGLGYTF
cdr3_length: 14
j_call: TRBJ1-2
d_call: .
v_call: TRBV6-1
clone_size: .

cdr3_nt: TGTGCCAGCAGCTTCACAGGGGGGGAGCAGGCTTTCTTT
cdr3_aa: CASSFTGGEQAFF
cdr3_length: 13
j_call: TRBJ1-1
d_call: TRBD1
v_call: TRBV7-2
clone_size: once

cdr3_nt: TGTGCCAGCAGCTCCAATACCGGGCCCTACACCTTC
cdr3_aa: CASSSNTGPYTF
cdr3_length: 12
j_call: TRBJ1-2
d_call: .
v_call: TRBV7-2
clone_size: .

cdr3_nt: TGCAGTGCTCCCCGGACAGGGATTTTTATGGATACGCAGTATTTT
cdr3_aa: CSAPRTGIFMDTQYF
cdr3_length: 15
j_call: TRBJ2-3
d_call: TRBD1
v_call: TRBV20-1
clone_size: .

cdr3_nt: TGTGCCAGCACCCACTACACAGATACGCAGTATTTT
cdr3_aa: CASTHYTDTQYF
cdr3_length: 12
j_call: TRBJ2-3
d_call: .
v_call: TRBV12-3/TRBV12-4
clone_size: .

cdr3_nt: TGTGCCAGCAGTCCAACAGGGGCTAACTATGGCTACACCTTC
cdr3_aa: CASSPTGANYGYTF
cdr3_length: 14
j_call: TRBJ1-2
d_call: TRBD1
v_call: TRBV12-3/TRBV12-4
clone_size: .

cdr3_nt: TGTGCCAGTAGTGGGCAGCTGAACACTGAAGCTTTCTTT
cdr3_aa: CASSGQLNTEAFF
cdr3_length: 13
j_call: TRBJ1-1
d_call: .
v_call: TRBV19
clone_size: .

cdr3_nt: TGTGCCAGCAGTGCGGGGAATCGGAACACTGAAGCTTTCTTT
cdr3_aa: CASSAGNRNTEAFF
cdr3_length: 14
j_call: TRBJ1-1
d_call: .
v_call: TRBV6-1
clone_size: .

cdr3_nt: TGTGCCAGTAGTAATGACCCGGGACAGAACTATGGCTACACCTTC
cdr3_aa: CASSNDPGQNYGYTF
cdr3_length: 15
j_call: TRBJ1-2
d_call: TRBD1
v_call: TRBV19
clone_size: .

cdr3_nt: TGTGCCAGCAGCTTAGCGCCTGGGAGGGACTACGAGCAGTACTTC
cdr3_aa: CASSLAPGRDYEQYF
cdr3_length: 15
j_call: TRBJ2-7
d_call: TRBD2
v_call: TRBV7-6
clone_size: few

cdr3_nt: TGTGCCATCAGTTCCGGGGGGGCCGCAGAGACCCAGTACTTC
cdr3_aa: CAISSGGAAETQYF
cdr3_length: 14
j_call: TRBJ2-5
d_call: TRBD2
v_call: TRBV10-3
clone_size: .

cdr3_nt: TGTGCCAGCAGAGGACAGAACCAACATAGCAATCAGCCCCAGCATTTT
cdr3_aa: CASRGQNQHSNQPQHF
cdr3_length: 16
j_call: TRBJ1-5
d_call: .
v_call: TRBV6-1
clone_size: few

cdr3_nt: TGTGCCAGCAGTTACGGACTAGCCCAAGAGACCCAGTACTTC
cdr3_aa: CASSYGLAQETQYF
cdr3_length: 14
j_call: TRBJ2-5
d_call: TRBD2
v_call: TRBV6-5
clone_size: few

cdr3_nt: TGTGCCAGCAGCTTTGGTCGCGTCGTCACAGATACGCAGTATTTT
cdr3_aa: CASSFGRVVTDTQYF
cdr3_length: 15
j_call: TRBJ2-3
d_call: .
v_call: TRBV7-9
clone_size: .

cdr3_nt: TGTGCCAGCAGCGTGGACGCCCGTTGGAACTACGAGCAGTACTTC
cdr3_aa: CASSVDARWNYEQYF
cdr3_length: 15
j_call: TRBJ2-7
d_call: .
v_call: TRBV6-2/TRBV6-3
clone_size: .

cdr3_nt: TGTGCCAGTAGTATTTGGGGCTATACGCAGTATTTT
cdr3_aa: CASSIWGYTQYF
cdr3_length: 12
j_call: TRBJ2-3
d_call: .
v_call: TRBV19
clone_size: .

cdr3_nt: TGCGCCAGCAGCCAAGATTGGGGGGGCAATCAGCCCCAGCATTTT
cdr3_aa: CASSQDWGGNQPQHF
cdr3_length: 15
j_call: TRBJ1-5
d_call: .
v_call: TRBV4-1
clone_size: .

cdr3_nt: TGCAGCGTTGAACGGGGGCGAGGGACAGATACGCAGTATTTT
cdr3_aa: CSVERGRGTDTQYF
cdr3_length: 14
j_call: TRBJ2-3
d_call: .
v_call: TRBV29-1
clone_size: few

cdr3_nt: TGCGCCAGCAGCTTTAGTGCAGGGGGCTTCTCCTACGAGCAGTACTTC
cdr3_aa: CASSFSAGGFSYEQYF
cdr3_length: 16
j_call: TRBJ2-7
d_call: TRBD1
v_call: TRBV5-1
clone_size: once